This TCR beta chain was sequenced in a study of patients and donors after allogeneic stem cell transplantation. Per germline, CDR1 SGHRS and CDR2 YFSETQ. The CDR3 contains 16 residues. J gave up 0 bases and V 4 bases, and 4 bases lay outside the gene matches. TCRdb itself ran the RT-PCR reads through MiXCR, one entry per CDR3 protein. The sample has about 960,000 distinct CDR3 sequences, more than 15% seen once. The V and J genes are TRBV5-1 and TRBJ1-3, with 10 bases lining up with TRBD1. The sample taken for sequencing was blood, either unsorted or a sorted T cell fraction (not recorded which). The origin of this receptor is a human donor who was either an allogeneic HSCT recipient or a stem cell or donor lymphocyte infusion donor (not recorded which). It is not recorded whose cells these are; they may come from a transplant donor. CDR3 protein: CASSQDRGLSGNTIYF. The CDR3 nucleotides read TGCGCCAGCAGCCAAGACAGGGGGCTCTCTGGAAACACCATATATTTT.